The source of this T cell receptor (beta chain) is a study of blood T cell repertoires in COVID-19. Across the study: Spain, Italy and the United States supplied samples that represented acute and convalescent COVID-19. T cells, B-cell-depleted T cells, or PBMCs supplied cDNA or gDNA.

This clone showed up just once. From germline, CDR1 is MDHEN and CDR2 SYDVKM. The V gene end was trimmed by 5 bases and the J gene end by 5 bases; junction bases not matched to a gene: 11. This CDR3 is built from 15 residues. Per the study methods: Estimation of nucleated cell counts relied on the amplification of reference gene primers. Libraries were prepared by immunoSEQ multiplex PCR; TCRdb keeps only in-frame clonotypes and omits some of them. That table is the source of V, J and clone size, and D and trimming were worked out from the DNA. Of about 310,000 clones listed, about 88% were seen once; the top ten hold around 1.4%.

This chain uses TRBV28 with TRBJ1-1; 7 bases agree with TRBD1. The receptor was derived from a man between 65 and 80 years old with acute or convalescent COVID-19. The specimen was peripheral blood. The chain's CDR3 is CASSPYRGGRTEAFF. In DNA, the CDR3 is TGTGCCAGCAGTCCCTACAGGGGTGGAAGAACTGAAGCTTTCTTT.